A selection of T cell receptor beta chains follows, all from one sample in a study of blood T cell repertoires in COVID-19. TCRdb keeps only in-frame clones here, not all; method: immunoSEQ multiplex PCR. The sample yields over 200,000 clones, 75% to 90% seen once. Sequencing was performed on PBMCs or T cells enriched from blood (not recorded which). Source of these receptors: a woman aged 45-59 years who had recovered from COVID-19. Each CDR3 is given with its conserved first and last residue. A D gene is named only where the DNA matches it firmly.

TRBJ2-7 TRBD2 TRBV27 CASGQLAGLPYEQYF
TRBJ2-6 TRBD1 TRBV2 CASSRTGGSGANVLTF
TRBJ2-7 TRBD2 TRBV2 CASSGSSGATPSNEQYF
TRBJ1-1 - TRBV27 CASRRGQMNTEAFF
TRBJ2-1 TRBD1 TRBV23-1 CASPGQGTWEAWGNEQFF
TRBJ1-3 - TRBV7-9 CASSLAPVRRLGNTIYF
TRBJ2-7 - TRBV24-1 CATSAATGLRNEQYF
TRBJ2-5 - TRBV24-1 CATAGDLETQYF
TRBJ1-5 - TRBV9 CASSVGQGNQPQHF
TRBJ1-5 - TRBV7-2 CASSLRTNINQPQHF
TRBJ2-7 - TRBV28 CASGSRGYEQYF
TRBJ2-2 - TRBV5-1 CASSFQPQVGAGELFF
TRBJ2-7 - TRBV2 CASSRLNYEQYF
TRBJ1-5 TRBD1 TRBV27 CANRPTGRSNQPQHF
TRBJ2-7 TRBD2 TRBV2 CASQRGNSYEQYF
TRBJ1-1 - TRBV2 CASSVYQGITEAFF
TRBJ2-7 TRBD1 TRBV5-1 CASSIGQGSYEQYF
TRBJ2-7 - TRBV18 CASSSDTYEQYF
TRBJ2-3 TRBD1 TRBV7-9 CASSLGGDSRTDTQYF
TRBJ1-5 - TRBV28 CASSLNHGTSNQPQHF
TRBJ2-7 - TRBV28 CASSSPGGIYEQYF
TRBJ2-1 TRBD1 TRBV4-1 CASSQDRGPYNEQFF
TRBJ2-3 - TRBV5-1 CASMRQGNTDTQYF
TRBJ1-2 - TRBV27 CASSSRSSGVGSRPGYTF
TRBJ1-1 - TRBV7-2 CASSLAGGLNTEAFF
TRBJ1-2 TRBD1 TRBV19 CASSIGLRDRGHMDGYTF
TRBJ1-1 TRBD1 TRBV28 CASSKPGQGGTEAFF
TRBJ1-1 - TRBV28 CASSPGNTEAFF
TRBJ2-7 - TRBV4-1 CASSPGWGRTYEQYF
TRBJ2-3 TRBD1 TRBV7-9 CASSRQGMSTDTQYF
TRBJ2-1 - TRBV28 CASTRSYNEQFF
TRBJ1-2 - TRBV14 CASSRELNYGYTF
TRBJ2-1 - TRBV5-1 CASRLNVAVNEQFF
TRBJ2-7 - TRBV18 CASSPTTSPVYEQYF